What follows describes a single T cell receptor beta chain. Antigen: not known. PCR amplification relied on 60 Vbeta primers (plus 13 Jbeta primers). The method was immunoSEQ multiplex PCR; TCRdb's version includes in-frame clones alone and lacks a portion of them. This table holds 130,000 or so clones, around 73% found once. This sample was included in a study of cytomegalovirus exposure and HLA in healthy donors. Overall study results and limits: Cytomegalovirus association was listed for 164 TCR beta chains. Presence/absence analyses assumed roughly uniform sequencing depth across donors. In a later analysis, parvovirus B19, influenza, CMV and Epstein-Barr virus appeared linked to several top co-occurrence clusters.

The V gene lost 0 bases and the J gene lost 4 bases, with 12 bases spanning the gap. From germline, CDR1 is LGHNA and CDR2 YSLEER. The CDR3 loop spans 15 amino acids. This receptor was taken from a man in his fifties in good health and CMV-seronegative. The chain joins TRBV4-3 to TRBJ1-2; possible D gene TRBD1, 6 bases. The source material was PBMCs. The CDR3 reads CASSQDRGGTYGYTF. CDR3 DNA sequence: TGCGCCAGCAGCCAAGATAGGGGGGGGACCTATGGCTACACCTTC.